Listed here are 23 T cell receptor beta chains from one sample, sequenced in a study of blood T cell repertoires in COVID-19. Sequenced by immunoSEQ multiplex PCR; TCRdb stores in-frame clones only, minus some. The sample lists about 140,000 clones; about 75% were seen once. Material for sequencing was PBMCs or T cells enriched from blood (not recorded which). Receptors originate from a woman aged 45 to 65 who had recovered from COVID-19.

The chain uses TRBV5-1 and TRBJ2-7; 7 bases are a match to TRBD1. Germline assignment: CDR1 SGHRS and CDR2 YFSETQ. The CDR3 is made up of 19 amino acids. J was trimmed by 4 bases and V by 0 bases; bases with no gene match: 19. Written as DNA, the CDR3 is TGCGCCAGCAGCTTGGCCCTACAGGGGTACCAGGGTTCCTATTACGAGCAGTACTTC. Translation gives CASSLALQGYQGSYYEQYF.

V usage is TRBV5-6 and J usage is TRBJ1-2, with TRBD1 identical over 7 bases. V was pared by 1 base and J by 4 bases, with 7 bases of the junction left unmatched. This CDR3 spans 15 amino acids. Germline V gene data show CDR1 as SGHDT and CDR2 as YYEEEE. Here the CDR3 DNA reads TGTGCCAGCAGCTTGAAAGGACAGGCTGGCTATGGCTACACCTTC. Translation gives CASSLKGQAGYGYTF.

This sequence joins TRBV7-4 and TRBJ1-1, with no clear D. V lost 1 base, J lost 0 bases, and 15 bases lay in between. The germline V gene has CDR1 SGHVT and CDR2 SQSDAQ. CDR3 size: 17 residues. The CDR3 is CASSLGQWEALNTEAFF. DNA for the CDR3: TGTGCCAGCAGCTTAGGCCAGTGGGAGGCCTTGAACACTGAAGCTTTCTTT.

The V gene is TRBV19, the J gene TRBJ1-2; 8 nucleotides agree with TRBD1. Germline V gene lookup returns CDR1 LNHDA and CDR2 SQIVND (reference sequence). The CDR3 runs to 14 residues. V dropped 6 bases and J dropped 1; count of bases not matched to a gene: 4. CDR3 protein: CASRNTGGNYGYTF. CDR3 sequence (DNA): TGTGCCAGTAGGAATACAGGGGGTAACTATGGCTACACCTTC.

Only a few counts were recorded for this clone. J is TRBJ1-1 and V is TRBV5-1; perhaps TRBD1 as D (6 bases). V was pared by 2 bases and J by 0 bases, with 8 bases between. The CDR3 is made up of 14 amino acids. The germline gives CDR1 SGHRS, CDR2 YFSETQ. The CDR3 sequence is CASSFTGLNTEAFF. CDR3 nucleotide sequence: TGCGCCAGCAGCTTCACAGGGCTGAACACTGAAGCTTTCTTT.

This clone was recorded a few times. The same CDR3 can be traced to other DNA sequences in this sample. The chain recombines TRBV6-5 with TRBJ1-5; 8 positions agree with TRBD1. Germline CDR1 and CDR2: MNHEY and SVGAGI. Trimming took 0 bases from V and 2 from J; bases not matched to a gene: 3. CDR3 length equals 16 residues. The CDR3 sequence is CASSYSGTGGNQPQHF. CDR3 sequence (DNA): TGTGCCAGCAGTTACTCAGGGACAGGCGGCAATCAGCCCCAGCATTTT.

This clone was counted once. The chain combines TRBV5-6 with TRBJ1-2; 7 bases align to TRBD1. V trimming: 3 bases; J trimming: 4 bases; junction bases outside the gene matches: 6. In germline, CDR1 is SGHDT, CDR2 YYEEEE. CDR3 size: 14 residues. The CDR3 sequence: CASSSGQISYGYTF. For the CDR3, the DNA is TGTGCCAGCAGCTCGGGACAGATTAGCTATGGCTACACCTTC.

The rearrangement joins TRBV7-2 to TRBJ1-1; D is unresolved. The CDR3 contains 12 residues. The V gene lost 1 base and the J gene lost 5 bases, with 5 bases spanning the gap. Germline CDR1 reads SGHTA; CDR2 reads FQGNSA. For the CDR3, the DNA is TGTGCCAGCAGCTTAGAGAGTACTGAAGCTTTCTTT. Translation gives CASSLESTEAFF.

V and J are TRBV28 and TRBJ2-1; 8 bases agree with TRBD2. The trim removed 5 bases at V and 4 bases at J, leaving 13 bases unmatched. The CDR3 loop spans 17 amino acids. Germline lookup yields CDR1 MDHEN and CDR2 SYDVKM. The CDR3, as DNA: TGTGCCAGCAGTCCCTCCCGCAGCGGGAGACGGTACAATGAGCAGTTCTTC. It yields the protein CASSPSRSGRRYNEQFF.

V usage is TRBV2 and J usage is TRBJ2-5; no reliable D call. Per germline, CDR1 SNHLY and CDR2 FYNNEI. This CDR3 comprises 11 residues. The V and J ends lost 4 bases and 4 bases respectively, with 4 bases between them. CDR3 in amino acids: CASSVVETQYF. CDR3 bases: TGTGCCAGCAGTGTAGTAGAGACCCAGTACTTC.

This clone was seen a handful of times. The V gene is TRBV3-1 (or the pseudogene TRBV3-2), the J gene TRBJ2-5; D is perhaps TRBD1 (6 bases). This CDR3 region has 15 residues. Germline V CDR1 and CDR2: LGHDT, YNNKEL (reference sequence). Trimming left V 5 bases short and J 2 bases short, with 15 bases between. The CDR3 is CASSTSGQLQETQYF. The CDR3 nucleotides read TGTGCCAGCAGCACAAGCGGACAGCTACAAGAGACCCAGTACTTC.

V usage is TRBV7-2 and J usage is TRBJ2-3, with 8 bases identical to TRBD2. V gave up 1 base and J gave up 8 bases; unmatched junction bases: 8. CDR3 length equals 15 residues. Germline V lookup: CDR1 SGHTA, CDR2 FQGNSA. The CDR3 nucleotides are TGTGCCAGCAGCTTAGTCGTGGGACTAGATATTACGCAGTATTTT. It is translated as CASSLVVGLDITQYF.

This clone has just one count. Other nucleotide sequences in the sample specify the same CDR3. The rearrangement joins TRBV3-1 (or the pseudogene TRBV3-2) to TRBJ2-3; TRBD2 matches 7 bases. With V trimmed by 8 bases and J by 4 bases, 0 bases remained unmatched. The V gene's germline CDR1 is LGHDT and CDR2 YNNKEL (reference sequence). CDR3 length equals 11 residues. The DNA for the CDR3 is TGTGCCAGCGGGAGGGCAGATACGCAGTATTTT. Translated: CASGRADTQYF.

J is TRBJ2-3 and V is TRBV25-1; 8 bases map to TRBD2. Germline CDR1 reads MGHDK; CDR2 reads SYGVNS. This CDR3 is 15 amino acids long. J gave up 6 bases and V 10 bases, and 15 bases lay outside the gene matches. The DNA of the CDR3 is TGTGCCACCGCGTCTTCCGGGACTAGGGCTGATACGCAGTATTTT. Translated: CATASSGTRADTQYF.

The sample holds one count of this clone. This chain connects TRBV27 to TRBJ2-1, with 7 bases identical to TRBD1. Germline CDR1 and CDR2: MNHEY and SMNVEV (reference sequence). The CDR3 has 14 residues. The J segment lost 3 bases and the V segment lost 5 bases, leaving 4 bases of the junction unmatched. The CDR3 is CASSHRDSYNEQFF. CDR3 sequence (DNA): TGTGCCAGCAGTCACCGGGACAGCTACAATGAGCAGTTCTTC.

V and J are TRBV14 and TRBJ2-3, with a possible D match to TRBD1 (6 bases). Per the germline V gene, CDR1 is SGHDN and CDR2 is FVKESK. The ends were cut back, 1 base at V and 2 bases at J, with 13 bases in the middle. The CDR3 covers 16 residues. The CDR3 nucleotides read TGTGCCAGCAGCCAAGGGTGGGGACAAGACACAGATACGCAGTATTTT. It encodes CASSQGWGQDTDTQYF. The whole variable domain, remainder taken from reference TRBV14 and TRBJ2-3, is EAGVTQFPSHSVIEKGQTVTLRCDPISGHDNLYWYRRVMGKEIKFLLHFVKESKQDESGMPNNRFLAERTGGTYSTLKVQPAELEDSGVYFCASSQGWGQDTDTQYFGPGTRLTVL.

The V gene is TRBV6-5, the J gene TRBJ2-3; a possible D gene is TRBD2 (5 bases). The V gene lost 2 bases and the J gene lost 6 bases, with 12 bases spanning the gap. Germline CDR1 MNHEY, CDR2 SVGAGI. The CDR3 contains 14 residues. The CDR3 bases are TGTGCCAGCAGTTACGATCCGGGGTTGGATACGCAGTATTTT. This encodes CASSYDPGLDTQYF.

The rearrangement uses TRBV2 and TRBJ2-3; TRBD2 agrees at 8 bases. The CDR3 totals 13 residues. Per the germline V gene, CDR1 is SNHLY and CDR2 is FYNNEI. The J segment lost 8 bases and the V segment lost 7 bases, leaving 8 bases of the junction unmatched. CDR3 sequence (DNA): TGTGCCAGCATCAGCGGGGGAGGGTCTACGCAGTATTTT. Protein: CASISGGGSTQYF.

This clone was recorded once. A junction end diverges from the germline sequence, so it may reflect a read error. This chain links TRBV28 with TRBJ2-7; weak D call: TRBD2 (6 bases). Germline lookup yields CDR1 MDHEN and CDR2 SYDVKM. The CDR3 contains 15 residues. The CDR3 DNA reads as TGTGCCAGCACCTCCCTGGAGGGTCCCCCCTATGAGCAGTACTTC. Amino acid sequence: CASTSLEGPPYEQYF. The full variable domain, in which reference TRBV28 and TRBJ2-7 provide the parts outside the CDR3, is DVKVTQSSRYLVKRTGEKVFLECVQDMDHENMFWYRQDPGLGLRLIYFSYDVKMKEKGDIPEGYSVSREKKERFSLILESASTNQTSMYLCASTSLEGPPYEQYFGPGTRLTVT.

V is TRBV4-1 and J is TRBJ1-5; D may be TRBD1 (6 bases). The CDR3 consists of 13 residues. The V end was cut by 5 bases, the J end by 4 bases, with 9 bases between. CDR1 MGHRA and CDR2 YSYEKL come from the germline V gene. Here the CDR3 reads CASSRTENQPQHF. The CDR3 DNA reads TGCGCCAGCAGCAGGACAGAGAATCAGCCCCAGCATTTT.

This clone has just a few counts. The genes are TRBV14 and TRBJ2-3; no firm D call. The CDR3 is 15 amino acids. V shed 1 base and J shed 1 base, with 9 bases lying between them. Germline-derived CDR1 and CDR2 are SGHDN and FVKESK. This CDR3 is CASSQGLVGTDTQYF. The CDR3 region has the DNA TGTGCCAGCAGCCAAGGTTTAGTTGGCACAGATACGCAGTATTTT.

The chain has TRBV11-1 and TRBJ1-1; D gene unclear. The ends were cut back, 6 bases at V and 2 bases at J, with 13 bases in the middle. CDR1 SGHAT and CDR2 FQDESV come from the germline V gene (reference sequence). This CDR3 is built from 14 residues. Here the CDR3 DNA reads TGTGCCAGCAGTAGGAGGGAGGGAAACACTGAAGCTTTCTTT. This sequence encodes CASSRREGNTEAFF.

This chain joins TRBV6-5 and TRBJ1-2, with D hard to call. Trimming removed 5 bases at V and 0 bases at J, with 10 bases between. The CDR3 is made up of 14 amino acids. The germline gives CDR1 MNHEY, CDR2 SVGAGI. CDR3 DNA: TGTGCCAGCAGTCGCGGAGGAGCTAACTATGGCTACACCTTC. It yields the protein CASSRGGANYGYTF.